Sequencing of this TCR beta chain was carried out in a study of human T cells and chemical hapten exposure. Across the study: Patients having alopecia areata, totalis or universalis were mostly female.

Broader study findings: TCRs at high frequency, those above 1 in 1000, did not change with DPC sensitization.

Single cDNA molecules in the library carried unique molecular identifiers attached during preparation. TCRdb analysed the RACE reads with MiXCR anew, one entry per CDR3 protein. The sample consists of more than 250,000 distinct CDR3 sequences, around 7.3% of them appearing once. The CDR3 spans 19 residues. Germline V gene lookup returns CDR1 LGHNA and CDR2 YSLEER. V lost 4 bases, J lost 0 bases, and 19 bases lay in between. This clonotype has a handful of counts. Antigen specificity is unknown. Noted time point: pre-sensitization, week 0. Treatment noted: therapeutic diphenylcyclopropenone sensitization with weekly scalp DPC. The authors extracted total RNA from unfractionated whole blood.

This chain uses TRBV4-3 with TRBJ1-6; tentative D call: TRBD1 (5 bases). The sample was whole blood, taken in connection with sensitization to the hapten diphenylcyclopropenone (DPC). This receptor was identified in a man younger than 35 with alopecia areata. Some clones in this sample may be carry-over from other donors' samples. As DNA, the CDR3 is TGCGCCAGCAGCCTGAGTCACGACAGTGTCGGCTCCTATAATTCACCCCTCCACTTT. It encodes CASSLSHDSVGSYNSPLHF.